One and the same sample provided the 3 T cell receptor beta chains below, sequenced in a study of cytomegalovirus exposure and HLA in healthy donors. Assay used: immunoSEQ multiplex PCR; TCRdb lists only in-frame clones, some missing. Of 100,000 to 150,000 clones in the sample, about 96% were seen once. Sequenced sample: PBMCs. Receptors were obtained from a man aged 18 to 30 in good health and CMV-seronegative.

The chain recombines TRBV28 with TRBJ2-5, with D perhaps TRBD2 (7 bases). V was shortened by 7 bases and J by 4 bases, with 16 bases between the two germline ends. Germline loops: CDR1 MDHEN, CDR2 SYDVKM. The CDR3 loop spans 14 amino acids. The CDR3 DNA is TGTGCCAGCATAACCTGGGGGGGCGGAGAGACCCAGTACTTC. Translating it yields CASITWGGGETQYF.

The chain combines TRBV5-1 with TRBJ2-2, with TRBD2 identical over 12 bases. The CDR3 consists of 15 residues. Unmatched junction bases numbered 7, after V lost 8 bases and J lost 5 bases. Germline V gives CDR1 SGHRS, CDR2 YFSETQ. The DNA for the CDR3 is TGCGCCAGTGAGGCTAGCGGGAGGGGAACCGGGGAGCTGTTTTTT. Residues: CASEASGRGTGELFF.

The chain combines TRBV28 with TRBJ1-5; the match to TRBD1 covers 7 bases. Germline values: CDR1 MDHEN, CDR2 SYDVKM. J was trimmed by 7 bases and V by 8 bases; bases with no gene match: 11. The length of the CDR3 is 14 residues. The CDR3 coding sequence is TGTGCCAGCCGCCCGTCGACAGGGAACCAGCCCCAGCATTTT. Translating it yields CASRPSTGNQPQHF.